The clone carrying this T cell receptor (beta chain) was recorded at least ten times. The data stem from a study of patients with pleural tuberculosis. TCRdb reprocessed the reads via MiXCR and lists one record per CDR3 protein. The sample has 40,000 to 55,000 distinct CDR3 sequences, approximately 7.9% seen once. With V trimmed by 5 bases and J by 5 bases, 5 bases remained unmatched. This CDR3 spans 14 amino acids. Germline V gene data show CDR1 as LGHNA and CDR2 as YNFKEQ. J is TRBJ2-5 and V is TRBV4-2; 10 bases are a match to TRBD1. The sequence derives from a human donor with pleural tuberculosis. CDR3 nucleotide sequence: TGTGCCAGCAGCAGCCGGGACAGGGGTGAGACCCAGTACTTC. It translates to CASSSRDRGETQYF.